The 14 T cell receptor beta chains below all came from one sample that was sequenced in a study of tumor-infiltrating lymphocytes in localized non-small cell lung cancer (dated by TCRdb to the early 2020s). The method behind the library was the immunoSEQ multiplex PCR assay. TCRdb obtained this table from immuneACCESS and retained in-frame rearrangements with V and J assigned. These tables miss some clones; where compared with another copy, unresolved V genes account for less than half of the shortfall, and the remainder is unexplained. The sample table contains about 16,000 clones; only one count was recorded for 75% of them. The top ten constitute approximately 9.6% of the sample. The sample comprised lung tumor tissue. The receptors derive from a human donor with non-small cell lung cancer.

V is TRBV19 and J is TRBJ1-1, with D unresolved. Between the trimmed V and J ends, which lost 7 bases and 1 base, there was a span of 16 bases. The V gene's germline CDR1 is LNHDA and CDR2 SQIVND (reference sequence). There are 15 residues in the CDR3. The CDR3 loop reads CASTEGASSNTEAFF. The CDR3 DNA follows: TGTGCCAGTACGGAGGGAGCCTCCTCGAACACTGAAGCTTTCTTT.

The chain's CDR3 is CASSATEREQYF. The CDR3, as DNA: TGTGCCAGTAGTGCGACAGAGAGGGAGCAGTACTTC. The V and J genes are TRBV19 and TRBJ2-7; the D gene is possibly TRBD1 (5 bases). V was trimmed by 5 bases and J by 7 bases, leaving 12 bases between them. CDR1 and CDR2 (germline): LNHDA, SQIVND (reference sequence). The CDR3 contains 12 residues.

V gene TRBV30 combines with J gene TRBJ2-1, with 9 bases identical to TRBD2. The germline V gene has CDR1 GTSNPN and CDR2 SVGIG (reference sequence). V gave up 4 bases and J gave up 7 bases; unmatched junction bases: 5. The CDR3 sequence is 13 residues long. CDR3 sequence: CAWTGSGRNEQFF. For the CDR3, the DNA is TGTGCCTGGACCGGGAGCGGGAGGAATGAGCAGTTCTTC.

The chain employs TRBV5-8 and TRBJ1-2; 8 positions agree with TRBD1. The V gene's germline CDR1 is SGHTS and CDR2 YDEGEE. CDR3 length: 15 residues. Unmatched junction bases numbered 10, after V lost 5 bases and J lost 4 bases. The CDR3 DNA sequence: TGTGCCAGCAGGTTTATACAGGGGGAGCTCTATGGCTACACCTTC. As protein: CASRFIQGELYGYTF.

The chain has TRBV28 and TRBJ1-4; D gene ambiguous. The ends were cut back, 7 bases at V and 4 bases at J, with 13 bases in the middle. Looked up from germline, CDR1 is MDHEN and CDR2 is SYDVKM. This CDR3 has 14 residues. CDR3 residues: CASTHRAFNEKLFF. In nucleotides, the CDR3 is TGTGCCAGCACCCACCGGGCCTTTAATGAAAAACTGTTTTTT.

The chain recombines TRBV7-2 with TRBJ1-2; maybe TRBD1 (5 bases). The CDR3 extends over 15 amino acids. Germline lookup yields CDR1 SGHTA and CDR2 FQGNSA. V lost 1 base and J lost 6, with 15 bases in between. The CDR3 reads CASSLDLRTTNGYTF. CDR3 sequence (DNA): TGTGCCAGCAGCTTAGATCTCCGGACAACAAATGGCTACACCTTC.

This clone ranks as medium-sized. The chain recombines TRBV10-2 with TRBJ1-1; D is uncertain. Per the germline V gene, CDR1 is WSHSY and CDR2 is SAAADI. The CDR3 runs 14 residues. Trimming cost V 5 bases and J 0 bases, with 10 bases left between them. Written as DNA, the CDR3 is TGCGCCAGCAGTTTTGACGGTATGAACACTGAAGCTTTCTTT. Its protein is CASSFDGMNTEAFF.

The CDR3 region has the DNA TGTGCCAGCAGCTCACGGGCCCAACGGGTCCAGACCCAGTACTTC. This gives the protein CASSSRAQRVQTQYF. This chain links TRBV7-8 with TRBJ2-5; unclear D gene. The CDR3 is made up of 15 amino acids. Germline CDR1 and CDR2: SGHVS and FQNEAQ. Trimming removed 4 bases at V and 6 bases at J, with 18 bases between.

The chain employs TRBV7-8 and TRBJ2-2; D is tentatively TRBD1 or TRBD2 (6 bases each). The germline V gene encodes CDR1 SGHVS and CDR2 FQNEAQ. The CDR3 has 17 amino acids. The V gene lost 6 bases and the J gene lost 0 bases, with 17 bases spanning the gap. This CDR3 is CASRPGGGPPNTGELFF. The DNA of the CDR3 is TGTGCCAGCAGGCCAGGAGGGGGTCCCCCGAACACCGGGGAGCTGTTTTTT.

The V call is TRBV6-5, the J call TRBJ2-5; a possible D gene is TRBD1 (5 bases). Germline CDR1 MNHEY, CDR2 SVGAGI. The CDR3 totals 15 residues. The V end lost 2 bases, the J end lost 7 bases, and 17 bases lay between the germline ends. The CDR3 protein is CASSYDSLGHRTQYF. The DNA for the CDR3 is TGTGCCAGCAGTTACGACAGTTTGGGTCATCGGACCCAGTACTTC.

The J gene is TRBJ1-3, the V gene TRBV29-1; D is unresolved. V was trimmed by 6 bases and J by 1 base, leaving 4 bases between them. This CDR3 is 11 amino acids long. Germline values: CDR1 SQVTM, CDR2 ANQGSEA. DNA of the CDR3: TGCAGCGTGAATTCTGGAAACACCATATATTTT. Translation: CSVNSGNTIYF.

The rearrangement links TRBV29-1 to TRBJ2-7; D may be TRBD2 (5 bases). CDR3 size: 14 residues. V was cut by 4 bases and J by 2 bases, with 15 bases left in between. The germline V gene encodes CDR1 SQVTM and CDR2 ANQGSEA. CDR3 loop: CSVVGQPGAYEQYF. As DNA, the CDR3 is TGCAGCGTTGTAGGGCAACCCGGGGCCTACGAGCAGTACTTC.

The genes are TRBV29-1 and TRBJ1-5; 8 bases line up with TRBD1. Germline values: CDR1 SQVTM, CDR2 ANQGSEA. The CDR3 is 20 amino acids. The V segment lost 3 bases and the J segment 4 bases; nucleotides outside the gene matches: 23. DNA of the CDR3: TGCAGCGTTGACCCCTACGCCTTTTATGGGACAGGACGTAAGAATCAGCCCCAGCATTTT. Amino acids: CSVDPYAFYGTGRKNQPQHF.

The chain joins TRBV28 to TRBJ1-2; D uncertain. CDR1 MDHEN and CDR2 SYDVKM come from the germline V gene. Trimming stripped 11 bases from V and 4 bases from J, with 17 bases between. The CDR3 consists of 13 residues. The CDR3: CAASSPVVYGYTF. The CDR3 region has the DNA TGTGCCGCCAGCAGCCCCGTAGTCTATGGCTACACCTTC.